This T cell receptor beta chain stems from a study of blood T cell repertoires in COVID-19. The data were produced by immunoSEQ multiplex PCR, yet TCRdb's version contains in-frame clones alone and is incomplete. The repertoire holds approximately 90,000 clones, with about 85% as singletons. The sample taken for sequencing was peripheral blood. The receptor comes from a man in his sixties with acute or convalescent COVID-19.

DNA of the CDR3: TGTGCCAGCAGTACCTCTAGGGGCTTCTATAATTCACCCCTCCACTTT. Translation gives CASSTSRGFYNSPLHF. The chain couples TRBV6-2 or TRBV6-3 to TRBJ1-6; D possibly corresponds to TRBD1 (5 bases). V was trimmed by 5 bases and J by 3 bases, leaving 14 bases between them. Germline V lookup: CDR1 MNHEY, CDR2 SVGEGT. The CDR3 runs 16 residues.